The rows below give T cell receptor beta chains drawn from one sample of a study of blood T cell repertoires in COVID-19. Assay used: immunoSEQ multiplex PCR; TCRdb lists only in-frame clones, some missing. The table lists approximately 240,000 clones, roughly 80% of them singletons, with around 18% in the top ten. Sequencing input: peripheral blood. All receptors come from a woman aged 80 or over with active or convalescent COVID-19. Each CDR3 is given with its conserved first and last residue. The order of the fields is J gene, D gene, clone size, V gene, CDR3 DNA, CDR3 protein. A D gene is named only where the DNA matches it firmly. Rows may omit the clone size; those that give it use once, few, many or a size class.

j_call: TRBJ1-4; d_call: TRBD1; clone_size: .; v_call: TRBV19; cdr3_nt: TGTGCCAGTAGAACAGGGGACACTAATGAAAAACTGTTTTTT; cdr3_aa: CASRTGDTNEKLFF
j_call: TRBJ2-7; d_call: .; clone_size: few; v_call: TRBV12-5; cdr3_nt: TGTGCTAGTGGTGTAGCCAACGAGCAGTACTTC; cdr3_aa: CASGVANEQYF
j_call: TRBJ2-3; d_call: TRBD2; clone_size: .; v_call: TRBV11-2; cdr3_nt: TGTGCCAGCACCTTGGCGGGGGGGTTGGCAGATACGCAGTATTTT; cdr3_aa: CASTLAGGLADTQYF
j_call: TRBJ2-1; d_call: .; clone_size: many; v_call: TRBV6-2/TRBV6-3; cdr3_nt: TGTGCCAGCAGTCCCCGTGGAGCAGGGAAGGGAAATGAGCAGTTCTTC; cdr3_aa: CASSPRGAGKGNEQFF
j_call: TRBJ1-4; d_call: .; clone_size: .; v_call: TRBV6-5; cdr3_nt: TGTGCCAGCAGTTCGAGGGCAACTAATGAAAAACTGTTTTTT; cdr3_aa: CASSSRATNEKLFF
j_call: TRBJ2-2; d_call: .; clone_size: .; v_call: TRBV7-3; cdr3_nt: TGTGCCAGTAGCCAAACAAGGAACACCGGGGAGCTGTTTTTT; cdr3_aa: CASSQTRNTGELFF
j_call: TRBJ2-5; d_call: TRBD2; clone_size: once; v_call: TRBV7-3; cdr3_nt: TGTGCCAGCAGCTCCGGGACTAGCGGGAGTTTCCAAGAGACCCAGTACTTC; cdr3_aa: CASSSGTSGSFQETQYF
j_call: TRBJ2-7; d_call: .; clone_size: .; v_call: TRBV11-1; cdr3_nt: TGTGCCAGCAGCTTTGAGAGGGCCCAAATGCAGTACTTC; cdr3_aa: CASSFERAQMQYF
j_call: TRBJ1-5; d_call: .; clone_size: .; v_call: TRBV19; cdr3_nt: TGTGCCAGTAGTATAGTGAGAGATCAGCCCCAGCATTTT; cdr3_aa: CASSIVRDQPQHF
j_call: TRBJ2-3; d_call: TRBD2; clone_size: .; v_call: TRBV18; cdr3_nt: TGTGCCAGCTCACCACCGTCTAGCGGGGCCCAGGGTACGCAGTATTTT; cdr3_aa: CASSPPSSGAQGTQYF
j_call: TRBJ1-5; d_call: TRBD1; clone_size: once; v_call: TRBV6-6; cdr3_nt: TGTGCCAGCAACCCCGACAGGGGTATTAGTCAGCCCCAGCATTTT; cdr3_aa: CASNPDRGISQPQHF
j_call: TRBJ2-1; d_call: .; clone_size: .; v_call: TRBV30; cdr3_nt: TGTGCCTGGAGTGTATTTGCCGGGTTGCGAACTACAAATGAGCAGTTCTTC; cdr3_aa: CAWSVFAGLRTTNEQFF
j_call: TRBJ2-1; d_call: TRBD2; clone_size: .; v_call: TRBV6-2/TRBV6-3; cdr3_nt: TGTGCCAGCAGCGGGACTAGCGGGGTCAATGAGCAGTTCTTC; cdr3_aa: CASSGTSGVNEQFF
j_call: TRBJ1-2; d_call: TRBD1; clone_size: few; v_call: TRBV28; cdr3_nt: TGTGCCAGCAGTTTGCAGGGGGCGGGCTACACCTTC; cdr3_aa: CASSLQGAGYTF
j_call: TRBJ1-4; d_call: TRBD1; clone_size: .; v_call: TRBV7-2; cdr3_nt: TGTGCCAGCAGCTTAGACTTCTCGACAGGGAATGAAAAACTGTTTTTT; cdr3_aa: CASSLDFSTGNEKLFF
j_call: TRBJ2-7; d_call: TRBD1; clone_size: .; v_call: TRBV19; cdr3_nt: TGTGCCAGTAGTCCAGGGGGCGCAGGGCTGAGGGAGCAGTACTTC; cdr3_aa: CASSPGGAGLREQYF
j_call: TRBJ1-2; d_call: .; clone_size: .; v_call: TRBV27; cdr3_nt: TGTGCCAGCAGTTCCCCCACAGGGAACTATGGCTACACCTTC; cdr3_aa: CASSSPTGNYGYTF
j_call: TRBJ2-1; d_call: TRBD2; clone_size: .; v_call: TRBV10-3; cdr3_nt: TGTGCCATCAGGACCGGACTAGCGGCCAACTCCTACAATGAGCAGTTCTTC; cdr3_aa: CAIRTGLAANSYNEQFF
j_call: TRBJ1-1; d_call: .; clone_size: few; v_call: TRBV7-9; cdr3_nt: TGTGCCAGCAGCTTATACGGGAACACTGAAGCTTTCTTT; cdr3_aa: CASSLYGNTEAFF
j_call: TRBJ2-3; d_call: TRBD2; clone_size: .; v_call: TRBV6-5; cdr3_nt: TGTGCCAGCAGTTACGGGTCTAGCGGACCGGGTACGCAGTATTTT; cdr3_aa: CASSYGSSGPGTQYF
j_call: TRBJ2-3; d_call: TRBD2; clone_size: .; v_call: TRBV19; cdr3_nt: TGTGCCAGTAGTAGGCGAACCGGGACTAGCGGAAGCACAGATACGCAGTATTTT; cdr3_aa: CASSRRTGTSGSTDTQYF
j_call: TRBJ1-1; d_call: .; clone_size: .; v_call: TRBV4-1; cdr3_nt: TGCGCCAGCAGCCAGCAGCGAGGCACTGAAGCTTTCTTT; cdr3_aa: CASSQQRGTEAFF
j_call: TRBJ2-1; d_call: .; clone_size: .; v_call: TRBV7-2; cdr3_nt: TGTGCCAGCAGCTCTGGCGGTCAAAACTACAATGAGCAGTTCTTC; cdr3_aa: CASSSGGQNYNEQFF
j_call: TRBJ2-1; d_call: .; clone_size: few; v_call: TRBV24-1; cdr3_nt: TGTGCCACCAGTGATTTGCTTCCCCAGCGGAATGAGCAGTTCTTC; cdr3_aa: CATSDLLPQRNEQFF
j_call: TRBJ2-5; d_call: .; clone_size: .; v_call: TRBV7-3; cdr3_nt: TGTGCCAGCAGCTTAAGGGGGGGCCATAGCAGTATTGAGACCCAGTACTTC; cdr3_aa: CASSLRGGHSSIETQYF
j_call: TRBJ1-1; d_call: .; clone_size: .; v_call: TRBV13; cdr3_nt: TGTGCCAGCAGCCTAGACAGAAACACTGAAGCTTTCTTT; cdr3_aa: CASSLDRNTEAFF
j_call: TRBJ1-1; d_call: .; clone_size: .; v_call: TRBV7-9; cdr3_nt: TGTGCCAGCAGCTTGGGCAGGGGATACACTGAAGCTTTCTTT; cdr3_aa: CASSLGRGYTEAFF
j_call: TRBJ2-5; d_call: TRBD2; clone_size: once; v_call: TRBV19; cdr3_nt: TGTGCCAGTAGACTAGCGGGGGTGGAGACCCAGTACTTC; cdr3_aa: CASRLAGVETQYF
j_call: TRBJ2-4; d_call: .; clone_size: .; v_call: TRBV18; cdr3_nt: TGTGCCAGCTCACCACCTTCGAGCCTAGCCAAAAACATTCAGTACTTC; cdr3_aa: CASSPPSSLAKNIQYF
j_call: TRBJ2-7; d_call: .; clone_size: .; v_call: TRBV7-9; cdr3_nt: TGTGCCAGCAGCCCCCACTCCTACGAGCAGTACTTC; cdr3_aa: CASSPHSYEQYF
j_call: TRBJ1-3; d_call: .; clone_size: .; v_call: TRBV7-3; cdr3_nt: TGTGCCAGCAGCTTAGACGGGGGTTCTGGAAACACCATATATTTT; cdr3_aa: CASSLDGGSGNTIYF
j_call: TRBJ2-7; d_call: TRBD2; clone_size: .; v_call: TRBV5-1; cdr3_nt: TGCGCCAGCAGCTTGTTTAGCCTAGCGGGGGCTGACGACGAGCAGTACTTC; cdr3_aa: CASSLFSLAGADDEQYF
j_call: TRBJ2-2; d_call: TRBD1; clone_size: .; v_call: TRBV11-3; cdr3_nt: TGTGCCAGCAGCACGAGGACAGGGGTCGGGGAGCTGTTTTTT; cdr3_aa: CASSTRTGVGELFF
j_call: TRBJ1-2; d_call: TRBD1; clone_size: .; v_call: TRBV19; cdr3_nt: TGTGCCAGTGCAGACAGGGAGAGCGGCTACACCTTC; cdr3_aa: CASADRESGYTF
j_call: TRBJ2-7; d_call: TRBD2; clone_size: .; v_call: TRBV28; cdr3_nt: TGTGCCAGCACTTCCGGGGGGGTTTACGAGCAGTACTTC; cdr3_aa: CASTSGGVYEQYF
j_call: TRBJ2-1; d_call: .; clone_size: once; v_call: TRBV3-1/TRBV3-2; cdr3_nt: TGTGCCAGCAGCCAAGTTACAGGTCCGGCCAATGAGCAGTTCTTC; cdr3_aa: CASSQVTGPANEQFF
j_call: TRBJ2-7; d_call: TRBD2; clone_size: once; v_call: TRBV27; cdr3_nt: TGTGCCAGCAGGCTAGAGCGGGGGCGTACCTACGAGCAGTACTTC; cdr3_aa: CASRLERGRTYEQYF
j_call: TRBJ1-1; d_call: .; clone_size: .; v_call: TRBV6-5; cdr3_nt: TGTGCCAGCAAGATACAGGGGAACACTGAAGCTTTCTTT; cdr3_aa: CASKIQGNTEAFF
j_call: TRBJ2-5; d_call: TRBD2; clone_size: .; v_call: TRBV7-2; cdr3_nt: TGTGCCAGCAGCTTATCTGTAGCGGGGGGCGGGGAGACCCAGTACTTC; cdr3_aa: CASSLSVAGGGETQYF
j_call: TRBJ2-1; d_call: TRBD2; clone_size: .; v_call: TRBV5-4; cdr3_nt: TGTGCCAGCAGCTTCCCCGGGACTAGGAAGGATGAGCAGTTCTTC; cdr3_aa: CASSFPGTRKDEQFF
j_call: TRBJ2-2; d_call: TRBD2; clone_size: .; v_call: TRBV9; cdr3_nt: TGTGCCAGCAGCGTATATGACCTCACTAGCGACACCGGGGAGCTGTTTTTT; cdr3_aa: CASSVYDLTSDTGELFF
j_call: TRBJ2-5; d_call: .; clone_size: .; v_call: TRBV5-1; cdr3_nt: TGCGCCAGCAGCTTTATTCCAACAGGGCTGACCCAGTACTTC; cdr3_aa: CASSFIPTGLTQYF
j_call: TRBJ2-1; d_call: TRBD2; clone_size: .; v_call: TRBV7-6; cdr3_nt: TGTGCCAGCAGCCTCTGGACTAGCGGGCTCTACAATGAGCAGTTCTTC; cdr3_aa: CASSLWTSGLYNEQFF
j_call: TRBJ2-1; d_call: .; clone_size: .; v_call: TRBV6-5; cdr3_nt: TGTGCCAGCAGTAGAAGCTTGTTAGATGAGCAGTTCTTC; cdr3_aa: CASSRSLLDEQFF
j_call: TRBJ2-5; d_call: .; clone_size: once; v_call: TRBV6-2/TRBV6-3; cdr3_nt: TGTGCCAGCAGTTATAGGTCGCGGCAAGAGACCCAGTACTTC; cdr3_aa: CASSYRSRQETQYF
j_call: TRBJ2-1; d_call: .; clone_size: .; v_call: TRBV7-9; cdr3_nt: TGTGCCAGCAGCTTGGCAGCGAACCACTACAATGAGCAGTTCTTC; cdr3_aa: CASSLAANHYNEQFF
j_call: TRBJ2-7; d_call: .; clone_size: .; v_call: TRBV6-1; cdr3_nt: TGTGCCAGCAACAACCGGGACTCCGAGCAGTACTTC; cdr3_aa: CASNNRDSEQYF
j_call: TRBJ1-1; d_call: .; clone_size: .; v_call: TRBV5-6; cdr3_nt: TGTGCCAGCAGCCTGGGCGGAGGGGCTCGCCAAGCTTTCTTT; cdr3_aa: CASSLGGGARQAFF
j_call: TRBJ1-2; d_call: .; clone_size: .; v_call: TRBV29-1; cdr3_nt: TGCAGCGTTGAAAGGGGAGGCGGCTACACCTTC; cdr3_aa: CSVERGGGYTF
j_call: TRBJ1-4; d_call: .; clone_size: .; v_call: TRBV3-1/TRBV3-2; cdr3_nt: TGTGCCAGCACCTTCAGTGGGGCCCCTGAAAAACTGTTTTTT; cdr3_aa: CASTFSGAPEKLFF
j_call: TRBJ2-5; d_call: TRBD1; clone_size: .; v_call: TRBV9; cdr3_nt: TGTGCCAGCAGCGGCGGGGACAGGGGAGGTCAAGAGACCCAGTACTTC; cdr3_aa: CASSGGDRGGQETQYF
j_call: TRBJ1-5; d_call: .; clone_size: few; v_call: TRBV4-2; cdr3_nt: TGTGCCAGCGGCCAGGCCAACAATCAGCCCCAGCATTTT; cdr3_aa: CASGQANNQPQHF
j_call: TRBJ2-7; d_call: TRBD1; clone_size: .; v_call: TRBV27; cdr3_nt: TGTGCCAGCAACCGACAGGGCGCCTACGAGCAGTACTTC; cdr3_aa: CASNRQGAYEQYF
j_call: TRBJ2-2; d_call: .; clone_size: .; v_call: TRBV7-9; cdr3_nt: TGTGCCAGCAGCACGGGACATCTAACCTTCGCGGGGGAGCTGTTTTTT; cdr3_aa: CASSTGHLTFAGELFF
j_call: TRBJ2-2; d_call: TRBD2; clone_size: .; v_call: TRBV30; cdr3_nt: TGTGCCTCCTCAACTAAGCGGGGGGGGAACACCGGGGAGCTGTTTTTT; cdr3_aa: CASSTKRGGNTGELFF
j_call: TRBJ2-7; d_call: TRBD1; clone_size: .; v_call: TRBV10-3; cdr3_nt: TGTGCCATCAGCCGACAGGGGGGGGGCTACGAGCAGTACTTC; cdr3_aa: CAISRQGGGYEQYF
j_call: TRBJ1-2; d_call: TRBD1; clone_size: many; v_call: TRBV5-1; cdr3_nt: TGCGCCAGCAGCTTGGATCCGGGACAGGGGGCCAGTGGCTACACCTTC; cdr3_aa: CASSLDPGQGASGYTF
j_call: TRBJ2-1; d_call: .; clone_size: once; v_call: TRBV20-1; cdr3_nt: TGCAGTGCTAGTTTAGGTGGCGGGGAAACCAATGAGCAGTTCTTC; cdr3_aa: CSASLGGGETNEQFF
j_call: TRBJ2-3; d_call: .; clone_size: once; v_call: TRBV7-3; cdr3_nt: TGTGCCAGCAGCTCGTACTCGGGATCACTCACAGATACGCAGTATTTT; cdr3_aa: CASSSYSGSLTDTQYF